The sequence of this T cell receptor (beta chain) was determined in a study of T cell responses to AZD1222 COVID-19 vaccine. General study points: Unmutated variant regions reportedly attract nearly half of all spike-specific TCRs.

For this clone: Antigen: not known.

CDR3 length: 14 amino acids. Germline loops: CDR1 SNHLY, CDR2 FYNNEI. V lost 5 bases and J lost 6; bases outside the gene matches: 3. Assay: immunoSEQ multiplex PCR; the TCRdb copy retains only in-frame clones and omits some. The sample consists of about 100,000 clones, 87% of them appearing once. Doses given second, at about 4 or about 12 weeks, were pooled. The origin of this receptor is an adult who received the AZD1222 COVID-19 vaccine. The specimen comprised peripheral blood, sampled 28 days after the second AZD1222 dose. V gene TRBV2 combines with J gene TRBJ2-3; TRBD2 agrees at 12 bases. The chain's CDR3 is CASSPTSGSDTQYF. Here the CDR3 DNA reads TGTGCCAGCAGTCCGACTAGCGGGAGTGATACGCAGTATTTT.